This TCR beta chain was documented in a study of OX40 agonist ivuxolimab in advanced cancers. Study overall: Dose-escalation patients had hepatocellular carcinoma, melanoma, renal cell or head and neck cancer. Checkpoint inhibitors had been given previously to under 50% of patients.

This CDR3 comprises 12 residues. V dropped 0 bases and J dropped 11 bases, with 11 bases sitting between them. The V gene's germline CDR1 is SGHNT and CDR2 YYREEE (reference sequence). Data came from immunoSEQ multiplex PCR; TCRdb stores just in-frame clones and leaves some out. The repertoire holds about 83,000 clones, with about 81% as singletons. Notes on this clone: The antigen is undetermined.

Regarding the study as a whole: Part of the nonresponder group also had normalized T-cell clonal expansion that was low.

The V gene is TRBV5-4, the J gene TRBJ1-1; no clear D gene. Here the sequenced sample was CD4+ or CD8+ T cells sorted from blood, taken in a trial of the OX40 agonist ivuxolimab. The receptor comes from an adult with an advanced solid tumor such as melanoma, head and neck, liver or kidney cancer. The CDR3: CASSLDDRRAFF. CDR3 nucleotide sequence: TGTGCCAGCAGCTTGGACGATAGGCGGGCTTTCTTT.